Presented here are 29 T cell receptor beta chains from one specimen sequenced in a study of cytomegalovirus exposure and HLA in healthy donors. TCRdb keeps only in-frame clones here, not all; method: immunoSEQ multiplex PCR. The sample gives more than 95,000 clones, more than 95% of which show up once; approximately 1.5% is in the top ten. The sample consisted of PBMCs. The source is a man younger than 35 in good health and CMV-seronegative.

CDR3 protein: CASRRTGGAYGYTF. CDR3 in DNA: TGTGCCAGTAGACGGACAGGGGGAGCCTATGGCTACACCTTC. The V call is TRBV19, the J call TRBJ1-2; TRBD1 aligns across 10 bases. The CDR3 has 14 amino acids. Trimming removed 6 bases from V and 4 bases from J; junction bases left unmatched: 5. In germline, CDR1 is LNHDA, CDR2 SQIVND (reference sequence).

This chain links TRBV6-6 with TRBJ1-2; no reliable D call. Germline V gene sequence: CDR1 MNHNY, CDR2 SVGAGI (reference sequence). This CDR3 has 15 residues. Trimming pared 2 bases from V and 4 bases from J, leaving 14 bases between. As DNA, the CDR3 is TGTGCCAGCAGTTACCCCGGGTCGGGGAGCTATGGCTACACCTTC. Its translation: CASSYPGSGSYGYTF.

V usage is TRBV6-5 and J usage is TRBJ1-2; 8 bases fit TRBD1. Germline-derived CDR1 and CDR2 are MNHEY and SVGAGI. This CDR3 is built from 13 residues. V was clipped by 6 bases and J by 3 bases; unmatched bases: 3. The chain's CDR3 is CASSGTGDYGYTF. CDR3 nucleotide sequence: TGTGCCAGCAGCGGGACAGGAGACTATGGCTACACCTTC.

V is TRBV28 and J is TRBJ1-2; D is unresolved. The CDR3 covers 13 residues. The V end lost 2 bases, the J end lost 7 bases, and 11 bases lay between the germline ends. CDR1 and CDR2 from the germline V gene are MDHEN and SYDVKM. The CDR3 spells CASSLSGVGGYTF. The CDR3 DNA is TGTGCCAGCAGTTTAAGCGGGGTGGGTGGCTACACCTTC.

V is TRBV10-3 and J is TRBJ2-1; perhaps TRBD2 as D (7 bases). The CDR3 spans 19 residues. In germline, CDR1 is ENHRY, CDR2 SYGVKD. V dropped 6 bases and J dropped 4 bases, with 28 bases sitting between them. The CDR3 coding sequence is TGTGCCATCAGCTCCACTCCGAGGGGGACTACCGTGGGATACAATGAGCAGTTCTTC. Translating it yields CAISSTPRGTTVGYNEQFF.

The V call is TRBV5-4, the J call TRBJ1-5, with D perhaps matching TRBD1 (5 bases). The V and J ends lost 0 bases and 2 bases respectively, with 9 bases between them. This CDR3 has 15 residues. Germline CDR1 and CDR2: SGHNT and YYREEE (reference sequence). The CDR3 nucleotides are TGTGCCAGCAGCTTGGGTGGGGCTGGCAATCAGCCCCAGCATTTT. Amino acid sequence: CASSLGGAGNQPQHF.

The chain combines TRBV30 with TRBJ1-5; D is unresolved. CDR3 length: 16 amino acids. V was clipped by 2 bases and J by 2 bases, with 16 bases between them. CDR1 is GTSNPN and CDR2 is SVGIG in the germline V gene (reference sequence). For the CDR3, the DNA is TGTGCCTGGAGTAGGACCCGGGGTGGAGGCAATCAGCCCCAGCATTTT. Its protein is CAWSRTRGGGNQPQHF.

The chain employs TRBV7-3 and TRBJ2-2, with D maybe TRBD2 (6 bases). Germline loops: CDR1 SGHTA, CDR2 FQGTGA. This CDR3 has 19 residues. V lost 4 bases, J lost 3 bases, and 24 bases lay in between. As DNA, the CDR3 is TGTGCCAGCAGCTCCCCGACAGCGGAGGGATATGTAGACACCGGGGAGCTGTTTTTT. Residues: CASSSPTAEGYVDTGELFF.

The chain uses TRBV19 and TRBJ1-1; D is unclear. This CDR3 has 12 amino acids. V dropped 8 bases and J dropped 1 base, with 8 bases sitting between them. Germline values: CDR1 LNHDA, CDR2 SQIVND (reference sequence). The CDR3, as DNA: TGTGCCAGTGGCGGTCCGAACACTGAAGCTTTCTTT. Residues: CASGGPNTEAFF.

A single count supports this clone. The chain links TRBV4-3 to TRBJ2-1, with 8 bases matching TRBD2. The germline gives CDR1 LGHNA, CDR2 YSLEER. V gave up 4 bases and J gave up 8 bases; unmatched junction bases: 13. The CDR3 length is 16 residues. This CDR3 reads CASSPRSGSVMYEQFF. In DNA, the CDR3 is TGCGCCAGCAGCCCCCGCAGCGGGAGCGTGATGTATGAGCAGTTCTTC.

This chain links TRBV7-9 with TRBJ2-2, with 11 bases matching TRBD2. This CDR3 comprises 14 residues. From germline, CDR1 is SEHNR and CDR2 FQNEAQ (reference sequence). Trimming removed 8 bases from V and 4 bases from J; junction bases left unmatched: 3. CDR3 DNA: TGTGCCAGCGCACTAGCGGGAGTCACCGGGGAGCTGTTTTTT. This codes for CASALAGVTGELFF.

The chain's CDR3 is CASSIRGDTGELFF. CDR3 bases: TGTGCCAGTAGTATAAGGGGCGACACCGGGGAGCTGTTTTTT. The chain links TRBV19 to TRBJ2-2, with a weak D call TRBD1 (5 bases). The CDR3 sequence is 14 residues long. Trimming took off 2 bases at V and 3 bases at J, with 7 bases between the two ends. The germline V gene encodes CDR1 LNHDA and CDR2 SQIVND (reference sequence).

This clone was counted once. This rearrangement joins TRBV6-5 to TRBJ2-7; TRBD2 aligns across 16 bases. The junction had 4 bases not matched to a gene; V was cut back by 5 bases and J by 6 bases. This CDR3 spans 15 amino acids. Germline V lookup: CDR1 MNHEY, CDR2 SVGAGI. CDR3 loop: CASSRGLAGGGEQYF. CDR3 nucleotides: TGTGCCAGCAGTAGGGGACTAGCGGGAGGGGGCGAGCAGTACTTC.

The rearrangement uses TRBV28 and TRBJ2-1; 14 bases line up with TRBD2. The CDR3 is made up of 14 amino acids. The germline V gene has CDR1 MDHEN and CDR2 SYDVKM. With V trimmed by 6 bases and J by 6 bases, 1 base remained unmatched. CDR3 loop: CASRGTSGGNEQFF. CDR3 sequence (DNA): TGTGCCAGCAGGGGGACTAGCGGGGGCAATGAGCAGTTCTTC.

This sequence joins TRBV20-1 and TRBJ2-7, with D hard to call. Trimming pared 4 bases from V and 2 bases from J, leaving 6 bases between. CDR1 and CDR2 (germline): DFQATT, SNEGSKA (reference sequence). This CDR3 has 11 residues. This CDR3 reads CSATQAYEQYF. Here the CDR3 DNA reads TGCAGTGCTACCCAGGCCTACGAGCAGTACTTC.

DNA for the CDR3: TGTGCCAGCAGGCCCCGACTCAACACCGGGGAGCTGTTTTTT. Amino acid sequence: CASRPRLNTGELFF. The chain has TRBV2 and TRBJ2-2, with D unresolved. From germline, CDR1 is SNHLY and CDR2 FYNNEI. The CDR3 is made up of 14 amino acids. Trimming shortened V by 6 bases and J by 2 bases, and 10 bases separated the two germline ends.

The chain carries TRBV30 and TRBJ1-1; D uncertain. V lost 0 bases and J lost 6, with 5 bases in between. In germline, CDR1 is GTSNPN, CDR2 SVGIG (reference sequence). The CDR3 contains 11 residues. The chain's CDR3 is CAWSVVSEAFF. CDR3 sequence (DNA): TGTGCCTGGAGTGTCGTATCTGAAGCTTTCTTT.

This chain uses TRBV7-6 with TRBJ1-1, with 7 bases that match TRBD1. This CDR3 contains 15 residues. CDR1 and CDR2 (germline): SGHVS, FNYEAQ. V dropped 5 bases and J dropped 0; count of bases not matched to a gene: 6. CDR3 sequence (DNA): TGTGCCAGCAGCCGCTGGGACAGCATGAACACTGAAGCTTTCTTT. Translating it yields CASSRWDSMNTEAFF.

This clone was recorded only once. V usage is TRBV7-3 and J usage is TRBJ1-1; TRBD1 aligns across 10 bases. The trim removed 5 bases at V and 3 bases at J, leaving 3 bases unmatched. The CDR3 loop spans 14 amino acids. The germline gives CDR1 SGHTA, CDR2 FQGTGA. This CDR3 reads CASSGGTGDTEAFF. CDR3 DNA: TGTGCCAGCAGCGGCGGGACAGGGGACACTGAAGCTTTCTTT.

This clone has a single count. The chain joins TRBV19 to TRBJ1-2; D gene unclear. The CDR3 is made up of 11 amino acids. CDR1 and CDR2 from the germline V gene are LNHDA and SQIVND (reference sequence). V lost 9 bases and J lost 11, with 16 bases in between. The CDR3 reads CASKNYLGYTF. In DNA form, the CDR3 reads TGTGCCAGCAAAAACTACTTGGGTTACACCTTC.

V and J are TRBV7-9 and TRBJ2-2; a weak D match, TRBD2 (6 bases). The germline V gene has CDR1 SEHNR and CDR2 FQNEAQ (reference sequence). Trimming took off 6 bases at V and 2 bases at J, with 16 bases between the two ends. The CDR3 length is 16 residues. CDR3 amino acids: CASRLDGAGNTGELFF. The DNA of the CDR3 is TGTGCCAGCAGACTCGACGGGGCGGGAAACACCGGGGAGCTGTTTTTT.

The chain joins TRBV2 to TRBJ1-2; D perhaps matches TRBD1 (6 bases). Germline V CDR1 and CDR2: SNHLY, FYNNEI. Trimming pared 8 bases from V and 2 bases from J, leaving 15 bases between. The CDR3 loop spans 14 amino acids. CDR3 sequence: CASCVGRGNYGYTF. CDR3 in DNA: TGTGCCAGCTGCGTGGGGAGGGGGAACTATGGCTACACCTTC.

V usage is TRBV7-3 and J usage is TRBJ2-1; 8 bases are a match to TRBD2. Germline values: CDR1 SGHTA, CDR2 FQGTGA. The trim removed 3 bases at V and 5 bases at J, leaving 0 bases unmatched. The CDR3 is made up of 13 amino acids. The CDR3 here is CASSFGRDNEQFF. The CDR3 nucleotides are TGTGCCAGCAGCTTCGGGAGGGACAATGAGCAGTTCTTC.

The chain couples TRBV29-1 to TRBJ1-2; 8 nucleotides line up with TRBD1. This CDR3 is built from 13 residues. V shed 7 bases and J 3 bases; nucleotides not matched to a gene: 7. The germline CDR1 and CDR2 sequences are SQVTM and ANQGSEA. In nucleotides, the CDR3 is TGCAGCGCCTCAGGGGGCAAGGACTATGGCTACACCTTC. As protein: CSASGGKDYGYTF.

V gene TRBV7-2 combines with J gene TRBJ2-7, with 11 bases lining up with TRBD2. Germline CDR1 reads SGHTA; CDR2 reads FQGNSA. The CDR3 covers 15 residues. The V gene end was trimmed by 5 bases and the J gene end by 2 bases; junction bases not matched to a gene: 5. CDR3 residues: CASSPGLAVTYEQYF. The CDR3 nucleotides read TGTGCCAGCAGCCCGGGACTAGCGGTGACCTACGAGCAGTACTTC.

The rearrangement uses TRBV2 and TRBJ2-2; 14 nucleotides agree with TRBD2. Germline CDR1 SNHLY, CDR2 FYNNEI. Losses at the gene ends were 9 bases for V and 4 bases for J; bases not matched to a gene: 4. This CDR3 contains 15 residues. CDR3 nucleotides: TGTGCCAGTGAAGGACTAGCGGGAGGCACCGGGGAGCTGTTTTTT. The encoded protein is CASEGLAGGTGELFF.

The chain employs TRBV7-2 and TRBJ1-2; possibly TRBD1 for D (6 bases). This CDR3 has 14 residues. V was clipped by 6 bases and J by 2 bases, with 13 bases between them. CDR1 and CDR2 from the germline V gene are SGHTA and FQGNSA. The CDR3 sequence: CASSYRQDNYGYTF. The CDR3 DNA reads TGTGCCAGCAGTTATCGACAGGACAACTATGGCTACACCTTC.

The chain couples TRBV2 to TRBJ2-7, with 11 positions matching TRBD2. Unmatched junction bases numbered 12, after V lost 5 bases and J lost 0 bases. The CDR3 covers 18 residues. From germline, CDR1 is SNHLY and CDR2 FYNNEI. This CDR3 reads CASSPVSGLAGGSYEQYF. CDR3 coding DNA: TGTGCCAGCAGTCCAGTTAGCGGTCTAGCGGGAGGCTCCTACGAGCAGTACTTC.

The CDR3 DNA sequence: TGTGCCTGGACTTCCGGGACAGGGGATGGCTACACCTTC. Protein: CAWTSGTGDGYTF. The genes are TRBV30 and TRBJ1-2; 10 positions agree with TRBD1. Germline trimming cut 4 bases from V and 6 bases from J; bases unmatched to any gene: 5. Germline lookup yields CDR1 GTSNPN and CDR2 SVGIG (reference sequence). There are 13 residues in the CDR3.